The sequence of this T cell receptor beta chain was determined in a study of T cell repertoires in cytomegalovirus infection. Whole-study context: Matching HLA type, along with CMV infection, was indicated by public TCR beta signatures.

Overall study findings and caveats: Ex vivo responses were dominated by HLA-C-restricted CMV-specific TCR beta clonotypes.

Concerning this clonotype itself: Its specificity is unknown.

TCRdb re-called the reads through MiXCR, storing one row per CDR3 protein. The sample includes roughly 760,000 distinct CDR3 sequences, 35% to 40% of them seen just once. The CDR3 extends over 16 amino acids. V trimming: 4 bases; J trimming: 7 bases; junction bases outside the gene matches: 11. The germline gives CDR1 SGHDN, CDR2 FVKESK. This receptor was taken from a human donor in good health (CMV status not recorded). Some clones in this sample may be carry-over from other donors' samples. J is TRBJ2-1 and V is TRBV14, with 9 positions matching TRBD1. The sample taken for sequencing was PBMCs. This chain's CDR3 is CASSLGPGQGLNEQFF. CDR3 sequence (DNA): TGTGCCAGCAGCCTCGGACCGGGACAGGGTCTGAATGAGCAGTTCTTC.